This entry concerns a single T cell receptor beta chain. Its specificity is unknown. The data originate from a study of regulatory dendritic cells for organ transplantation. At the level of the study: On day 6, the dendritic cells were exposed to LPS. General study findings and limits: Naive CD4+ and CD8+ repertoires were highly diverse; memory CD8+ was most oligoclonal. Mature dendritic cells appeared to drive more memory CD8+ clonal expansion than regulatory ones.

Measured with immunoSEQ multiplex PCR; TCRdb has only the in-frame clones, and not every one. The profile shows 20,000 or so clones, more than 60% of them singletons. Sorted subsets were CFSE-labeled and cultured roughly five days with allogeneic dendritic cells. FACS sorted CD4+ or CD8+ T cells into CD45RA+ naive and CD45RO+ memory. This CDR3 spans 15 amino acids. CDR1 MNHNS and CDR2 SASEGT come from the germline V gene. V dropped 1 base and J dropped 3 bases, with 7 bases sitting between them. The chain employs TRBV6-1 and TRBJ2-6, with D perhaps matching TRBD1 (5 bases). The TCR originated in a human donor in good health. The specimen sequenced was memory CD4+ T cells from blood cultured with regulatory dendritic cells. Subset denoted: CD45RO+ memory T cells. CDR3 sequence: CASSEEGVGANVLTF. For the CDR3, the DNA is TGTGCCAGCAGTGAAGAAGGGGTTGGGGCCAACGTCCTGACTTTC.